This T cell receptor (beta chain) was profiled in a study of control samples from healthy donors and cancer patients. V lost 2 bases and J lost 3, with 7 bases in between. Germline CDR1 is SGHVS and CDR2 is FNYEAQ. The CDR3 extends over 13 amino acids. Sequencing was performed with immunoSEQ multiplex PCR; in TCRdb, only in-frame clones are kept and a portion is missing. The sample lists about 100,000 clones; around 89% were seen once. The origin of this receptor is a man aged 30-40 years in good health. This chain uses TRBV7-6 with TRBJ1-1; no reliable D call. Sequenced: blood. In DNA form, the CDR3 reads TGTGCCAGCAGCTTATCTGGATACACTGAAGCTTTCTTT. It codes for CASSLSGYTEAFF.